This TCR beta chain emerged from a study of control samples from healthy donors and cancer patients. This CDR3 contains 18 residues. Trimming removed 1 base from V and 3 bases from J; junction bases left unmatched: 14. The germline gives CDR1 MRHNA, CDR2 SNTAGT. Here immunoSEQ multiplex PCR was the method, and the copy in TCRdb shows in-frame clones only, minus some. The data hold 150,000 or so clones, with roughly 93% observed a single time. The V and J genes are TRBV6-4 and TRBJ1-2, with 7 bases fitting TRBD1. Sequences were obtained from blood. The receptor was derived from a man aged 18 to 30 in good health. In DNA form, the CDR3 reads TGTGCCAGCAGTGACTGGTTAGGCGCCGGGACAGACTACTATGGCTACACCTTC. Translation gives CASSDWLGAGTDYYGYTF.